This is a list of T cell receptor beta chains from one sample in a study of cytomegalovirus exposure and HLA in healthy donors. Libraries were prepared by immunoSEQ multiplex PCR; TCRdb keeps only in-frame clonotypes and omits some of them. Here the sample spans around 190,000 clones, almost 80% being singletons. Sample: PBMCs. The source of these receptors is a woman under 30 in good health and CMV-seronegative. Both conserved end residues are part of each CDR3. D genes are given only for firm matches.

cdr3_length | v_call | d_call | cdr3_aa
13 | TRBV19 | TRBD1 | CASSWTGNEKLFF
15 | TRBV25-1 | TRBD2 | CASSVGAGVRETQYF
14 | TRBV15 | . | CATSIAASTGELFF
20 | TRBV7-8 | TRBD2 | CASSLYGEASGGFSTDTQYF
13 | TRBV7-8 | . | CASSFGEFEKLFF
11 | TRBV5-1 | . | CASSSDYGYTF
12 | TRBV5-1 | . | CASSFYRDEQYF
14 | TRBV5-1 | . | CASGATANTGELFF
15 | TRBV28 | TRBD1 | CASSFNRGPWTEAFF
12 | TRBV6-5 | TRBD1 | CASQGDNYGYTF
13 | TRBV30 | TRBD2 | CAWISGAGDEQYF
14 | TRBV2 | . | CATDPGAGLHEQYF
16 | TRBV4-2 | TRBD1 | CASSPQLQGYNSPLHF
15 | TRBV5-1 | TRBD2 | CASSFGGVGTDTQYF
14 | TRBV28 | TRBD1 | CASSLDQGDSPLHF
17 | TRBV27 | TRBD1 | CASKLQGASVFGTEAFF
15 | TRBV7-2 | TRBD2 | CASSQASGGRHTQYF